Listed here are 24 T cell receptor beta chains from one sample, sequenced in a study of blood T cell repertoires in COVID-19. Some clones are missing from TCRdb's copy, which holds only in-frame ones; the method was immunoSEQ multiplex PCR. The repertoire holds a few hundred thousand clones, roughly 90% seen once, with roughly 2% in the top ten. The sample comprised peripheral blood. These receptors were collected from a man between 18 and 29 years old with active or convalescent COVID-19.

This rearrangement joins TRBV6-5 to TRBJ2-1; 8 nucleotides align to TRBD2. CDR1 MNHEY and CDR2 SVGAGI come from the germline V gene. The CDR3 contains 14 residues. The V and J ends lost 5 bases and 7 bases, in that order; junction bases with no gene match: 7. The CDR3: CASSPGTRTNEQFF. CDR3 in DNA: TGTGCCAGCAGTCCCGGGACTAGGACTAATGAGCAGTTCTTC.

This chain links TRBV4-1 with TRBJ1-6, with 8 bases lining up with TRBD1. Germline assignment: CDR1 MGHRA and CDR2 YSYEKL. V lost 5 bases to trimming and J lost 6 bases; unmatched junction nucleotides: 3. CDR3 length equals 14 residues. The CDR3 protein is CASSKTGANSPLHF. In DNA, the CDR3 is TGCGCCAGCAGCAAGACAGGGGCTAATTCACCCCTCCACTTT.

J is TRBJ2-5 and V is TRBV9; 13 nucleotides agree with TRBD2. J was trimmed by 3 bases and V by 3 bases; bases with no gene match: 5. Germline CDR1 and CDR2: SGDLS and YYNGEE. This CDR3 has 16 amino acids. Here the CDR3 reads CASSGGLAGVEETQYF. CDR3 bases: TGTGCCAGCAGCGGCGGACTAGCGGGAGTCGAAGAGACCCAGTACTTC.

This clone was recorded a few times. The chain links TRBV5-1 to TRBJ1-4; no reliable D call. V was trimmed by 7 bases and J by 8 bases, leaving 18 bases between them. This CDR3 spans 14 amino acids. Germline lookup yields CDR1 SGHRS and CDR2 YFSETQ. CDR3 DNA: TGCGCCAGCTCTCTAGGGAGGTCTGGCGAAAAACTGTTTTTT. Amino acids: CASSLGRSGEKLFF.

The rearrangement joins TRBV28 to TRBJ2-7; 7 nucleotides line up with TRBD2. CDR1 is MDHEN and CDR2 is SYDVKM in the germline V gene. Losses at the gene ends were 5 bases for V and 2 bases for J; bases not matched to a gene: 9. This CDR3 is built from 15 residues. The CDR3 DNA reads as TGTGCCAGCAGTCGAAGACTAGCCCACACCTACGAGCAGTACTTC. Its translation is CASSRRLAHTYEQYF.

The sample holds a few counts of this clone. The chain joins TRBV5-1 to TRBJ2-2; TRBD2 is a possible D gene (5 bases). This CDR3 spans 15 amino acids. Trimming left V 5 bases short and J 3 bases short, with 14 bases between. Germline lookup yields CDR1 SGHRS and CDR2 YFSETQ. Written as DNA, the CDR3 is TGCGCCAGCAGGTCGGACTTGGTGGACACCGGGGAGCTGTTTTTT. Encoded protein: CASRSDLVDTGELFF. The entire variable domain, with the rest obtained from reference TRBV5-1 and TRBJ2-2, is as follows: KAGVTQTPRYLIKTRGQQVTLSCSPISGHRSVSWYQQTPGQGLQFLFEYFSETQRNKGNFPGRFSGRQFSNSRSEMNVSTLELGDSALYLCASRSDLVDTGELFFGEGSRLTVL.

V is TRBV9 and J is TRBJ2-7, with 12 bases that match TRBD1. The V gene's germline CDR1 is SGDLS and CDR2 YYNGEE. After removal of 3 bases from V and 3 bases from J, the junction contained 4 bases not matched to a gene. The CDR3 length is 15 residues. CDR3 nucleotides: TGTGCCAGCAGCGGAGGGACAGGGGGCCTCTACGAGCAGTACTTC. This codes for CASSGGTGGLYEQYF.

A word on this clone: Within the sample, other DNA sequences also encode this same CDR3. The rearrangement joins TRBV5-6 to TRBJ2-7; D gene ambiguous. The germline gives CDR1 SGHDT, CDR2 YYEEEE. Trimming cost V 3 bases and J 3 bases, with 4 bases left between them. CDR3 length equals 11 residues. The CDR3 region is CASSSYYEQYF. CDR3 bases: TGTGCCAGCAGCTCGTACTACGAGCAGTACTTC.

The rearrangement uses TRBV7-6 and TRBJ2-1, with 9 bases identical to TRBD2. CDR1 and CDR2 (germline): SGHVS, FNYEAQ. The CDR3 loop spans 16 amino acids. Unmatched junction bases numbered 10, after V lost 3 bases and J lost 7 bases. CDR3 in amino acids: CASSLTSLAGYNEQFF. CDR3 nucleotide sequence: TGTGCCAGCAGCTTGACGTCGCTAGCGGGGTATAATGAGCAGTTCTTC.

V and J are TRBV3-1 (or the pseudogene TRBV3-2) and TRBJ1-1; no clear D gene. Trimming removed 1 base from V and 7 bases from J, with 13 bases in between. Germline CDR1 and CDR2: LGHDT and YNNKEL (reference sequence). This CDR3 region has 14 residues. CDR3 in DNA: TGTGCCAGCAGCCAAGGAGAGACATTGGGTGAAGCTTTCTTT. Translating it yields CASSQGETLGEAFF.

The V call is TRBV11-2, the J call TRBJ1-4, with no clear D. The germline gives CDR1 SGHAT, CDR2 FQNNGV. Trimming pared 5 bases from V and 14 bases from J, leaving 15 bases between. CDR3 length equals 12 residues. Written as DNA, the CDR3 is TGTGCCAGCAGCCCAGGTGATACTCTTCTGTTTTTT. Its translation: CASSPGDTLLFF.

The chain recombines TRBV7-9 with TRBJ2-7; 9 bases fit TRBD1. CDR3 length equals 14 residues. The germline V gene has CDR1 SEHNR and CDR2 FQNEAQ (reference sequence). V shed 5 bases, J shed 3 bases, and the junction held 5 bases outside the gene matches. The CDR3 sequence is CASSRPDRGYEQYF. CDR3 nucleotide sequence: TGTGCCAGCAGCCGGCCGGACAGGGGCTACGAGCAGTACTTC.

The gene calls are TRBV27 and TRBJ1-2; 7 bases are a match to TRBD1. Per the germline V gene, CDR1 is MNHEY and CDR2 is SMNVEV (reference sequence). The length of the CDR3 is 13 residues. The J segment lost 7 bases and the V segment lost 2 bases, leaving 4 bases of the junction unmatched. The CDR3 reads CASSLTGDRGYTF. The CDR3 bases are TGTGCCAGCAGTTTAACAGGGGATCGTGGCTACACCTTC.

The J gene is TRBJ1-2, the V gene TRBV3-1 (or the pseudogene TRBV3-2); no clear D gene. This CDR3 contains 13 residues. Between the trimmed V and J ends, which lost 4 bases and 0 bases, there was a span of 6 bases. Germline V lookup: CDR1 LGHDT, CDR2 YNNKEL (reference sequence). As DNA, the CDR3 is TGTGCCAGCAGCCCACAAGCTAACTATGGCTACACCTTC. As protein: CASSPQANYGYTF.

This sequence joins TRBV18 and TRBJ1-5, with D maybe TRBD1 (5 bases). Germline V gene sequence: CDR1 KGHSH, CDR2 LQKENI. The V gene lost 3 bases and the J gene lost 3 bases, with 9 bases spanning the gap. The CDR3 spans 14 residues. The CDR3 sequence: CASSPTVYNQPQHF. The DNA of the CDR3 is TGTGCCAGCTCACCGACAGTCTACAATCAGCCCCAGCATTTT.

This clone has a single count. The rearrangement joins TRBV21-1 to TRBJ2-7; the DNA was not compared with TRBD2, the D call given in the table. TRBV21-1 is annotated as a pseudogene. The CDR3 spans 18 residues. This chain's CDR3 is CASSKGPSRIPSTYEQYF. The CDR3 nucleotides read TGTGCCAGCAGCAAAGGGCCTAGCAGGATCCCGAGTACCTACGAGCAGTACTTC.

J is TRBJ2-1 and V is TRBV6-5; TRBD2 aligns across 9 bases. CDR1 and CDR2 (germline): MNHEY, SVGAGI. The CDR3 sequence is 16 residues long. V lost 0 bases and J lost 9; bases outside the gene matches: 9. CDR3 in amino acids: CASSYSGGRALGEQFF. The DNA for the CDR3 is TGTGCCAGCAGTTACTCGGGCGGGAGGGCCCTCGGTGAGCAGTTCTTC.

This clone was observed a single time. The gene calls are TRBV27 and TRBJ2-3; a possible D gene is TRBD2 (6 bases). Germline CDR1 MNHEY, CDR2 SMNVEV (reference sequence). CDR3 length: 17 amino acids. Trimming pared 4 bases from V and 2 bases from J, leaving 19 bases between. The CDR3 spells CASSSPRDSSITDTQYF. The CDR3, as DNA: TGTGCCAGCAGTTCGCCTCGGGACTCCAGCATCACAGATACGCAGTATTTT.

The rearrangement uses TRBV11-2 and TRBJ2-3, with D possibly TRBD2 on 7 matching bases. With 2 bases removed from V and 2 bases from J, the gap between germline ends came to 17 bases. Per the germline V gene, CDR1 is SGHAT and CDR2 is FQNNGV. This CDR3 has 17 residues. The CDR3 reads CASSLHGSGGLTDTQYF. The DNA for the CDR3 is TGTGCCAGCAGCTTACACGGGTCGGGGGGCCTCACAGATACGCAGTATTTT.

The rearrangement joins TRBV5-1 to TRBJ2-5; 14 bases are shared with TRBD2. Germline V gives CDR1 SGHRS, CDR2 YFSETQ. The CDR3 extends over 17 amino acids. V was clipped by 0 bases and J by 5 bases; unmatched bases: 6. CDR3 nucleotide sequence: TGCGCCAGCAGCTTGGCCAGGACTAGCGGGGGGTATGAGACCCAGTACTTC. Translation: CASSLARTSGGYETQYF. The full variable domain, its missing parts supplied by reference TRBV5-1 and TRBJ2-5, is KAGVTQTPRYLIKTRGQQVTLSCSPISGHRSVSWYQQTPGQGLQFLFEYFSETQRNKGNFPGRFSGRQFSNSRSEMNVSTLELGDSALYLCASSLARTSGGYETQYFGPGTRLLVL.

This sequence joins TRBV6-1 and TRBJ2-4; D is perhaps TRBD1 (6 bases). The germline V gene has CDR1 MNHNS and CDR2 SASEGT. Trimming pared 3 bases from V and 13 bases from J, leaving 10 bases between. This CDR3 contains 11 residues. In DNA form, the CDR3 reads TGTGCCAGCAGTGACAGGGGTTGGCAGTACTTC. Residues: CASSDRGWQYF.

The CDR3 DNA reads TGTGCCAGCAGTTCCATCGGGACAGGGAGAGGCACAGATACGCAGTATTTT. The encoded protein is CASSSIGTGRGTDTQYF. This chain links TRBV27 with TRBJ2-3; 9 nucleotides line up with TRBD1. There are 17 residues in the CDR3. The J segment lost 1 base and the V segment lost 4 bases, leaving 9 bases of the junction unmatched. CDR1 MNHEY and CDR2 SMNVEV come from the germline V gene (reference sequence).

V gene TRBV7-2 combines with J gene TRBJ2-1; TRBD1 agrees at 8 bases. Germline loops: CDR1 SGHTA, CDR2 FQGNSA. The CDR3 totals 15 residues. The V segment lost 2 bases and the J segment 5 bases; nucleotides outside the gene matches: 5. The CDR3 loop reads CASSLSQGANNEQFF. CDR3 sequence (DNA): TGTGCCAGCAGCTTAAGTCAGGGGGCGAACAATGAGCAGTTCTTC.

This chain links TRBV11-2 with TRBJ2-1; D possibly corresponds to TRBD1 (7 bases). The CDR3 is 14 residues long. Per the germline V gene, CDR1 is SGHAT and CDR2 is FQNNGV. V was shortened by 1 base and J by 7 bases, with 11 bases between the two germline ends. This CDR3 is CASSLGPGGNEQFF. CDR3 DNA sequence: TGTGCCAGCAGCTTAGGACCAGGGGGGAATGAGCAGTTCTTC.